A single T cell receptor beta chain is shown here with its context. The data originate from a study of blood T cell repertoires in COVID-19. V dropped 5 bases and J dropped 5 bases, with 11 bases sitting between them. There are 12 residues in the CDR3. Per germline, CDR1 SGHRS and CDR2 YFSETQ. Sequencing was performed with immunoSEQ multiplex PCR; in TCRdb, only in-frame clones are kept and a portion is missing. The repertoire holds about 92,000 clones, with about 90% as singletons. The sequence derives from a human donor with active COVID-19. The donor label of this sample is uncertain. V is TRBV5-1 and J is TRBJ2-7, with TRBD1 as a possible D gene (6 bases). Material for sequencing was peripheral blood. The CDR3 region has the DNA TGCGCCAGCAGACAGGGAAACCACGAGCAGTACTTC. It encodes CASRQGNHEQYF.